Presented here are 5 T cell receptor beta chains from one specimen sequenced in a study of radiation and T cells in renal cell carcinoma. Assay: immunoSEQ multiplex PCR; the TCRdb copy retains only in-frame clones and omits some. The sample holds some 120,000 clones, roughly four fifths seen once. This sample's time point: baseline pretreatment blood. Sample treatment: 15 Gy SBRT to primary tumor, nephrectomy 4 weeks later. Sample: blood, taken from a patient whose treatment included radiotherapy and nephrectomy. The receptors were sampled from a woman aged 60-75 years with renal cell carcinoma.

This clone was seen only a few times. This rearrangement joins TRBV28 to TRBJ1-1; D gene ambiguous. Trimming removed 8 bases from V and 5 bases from J, with 15 bases in between. This CDR3 spans 13 amino acids. CDR1 is MDHEN, CDR2 SYDVKM, per germline. The CDR3 region has the DNA TGTGCCAGCTTGGGAACTCCCTCTACTGAAGCTTTCTTT. This encodes CASLGTPSTEAFF.

DNA of the CDR3: TGTGCCATCAGTGCGACAGGGGGCCAATCTGAAGCTTTCTTT. Translation: CAISATGGQSEAFF. This rearrangement joins TRBV10-3 to TRBJ1-1; 10 bases are shared with TRBD1. This CDR3 comprises 14 residues. V lost 4 bases to trimming and J lost 6 bases; unmatched junction nucleotides: 5. From germline, CDR1 is ENHRY and CDR2 SYGVKD.

The chain carries TRBV29-1 and TRBJ2-1; D might be TRBD2 (6 bases). The CDR3 extends over 12 amino acids. The germline gives CDR1 SQVTM, CDR2 ANQGSEA. Trimming removed 6 bases from V and 9 bases from J, with 15 bases in between. The CDR3 sequence: CSVGGGRGEQFF. The CDR3 region has the DNA TGCAGCGTGGGGGGTGGTAGAGGTGAGCAGTTCTTC.

The V gene is TRBV27, the J gene TRBJ2-1; D remains unclear. This CDR3 has 13 residues. V lost 0 bases, J lost 5 bases, and 5 bases lay in between. CDR1 and CDR2 (germline): MNHEY, SMNVEV (reference sequence). The CDR3 loop reads CASSLSWDNEQFF. The CDR3 coding sequence is TGTGCCAGCAGTTTATCCTGGGACAATGAGCAGTTCTTC.

The rearrangement joins TRBV28 to TRBJ2-7; D remains unclear. Germline V gene data show CDR1 as MDHEN and CDR2 as SYDVKM. The length of the CDR3 is 13 residues. Trimming stripped 3 bases from V and 3 bases from J, with 9 bases between. CDR3 loop: CASSFVSSYEQYF. The CDR3 DNA follows: TGTGCCAGCAGTTTTGTGTCAAGCTACGAGCAGTACTTC. Drawing the rest from reference TRBV28 and TRBJ2-7, the complete variable domain is DVKVTQSSRYLVKRTGEKVFLECVQDMDHENMFWYRQDPGLGLRLIYFSYDVKMKEKGDIPEGYSVSREKKERFSLILESASTNQTSMYLCASSFVSSYEQYFGPGTRLTVT.